The clone carrying this TCR beta chain was recorded once. This sample stems from a study of blood T cell repertoires in COVID-19. Looking at the study overall: The origin of the acute and convalescent COVID-19 samples was the United States, Italy and Spain. T cells, B-cell-depleted T cells, or PBMCs supplied cDNA or gDNA.

The CDR3 has 16 residues. Germline V gene sequence: CDR1 MNHEY, CDR2 SVGEGT. V was shortened by 0 bases and J by 0 bases, with 9 bases between the two germline ends. Authors' methods: Nucleated cell number was recorded as an estimate derived from reference gene primer amplification. Sequencing was performed with immunoSEQ multiplex PCR; in TCRdb, only in-frame clones are kept and a portion is missing. V and J calls and clone size follow that table, whereas D and trimming were derived from the DNA. The table shows tens of thousands of clones, with less than 85% occurring only once. The J gene is TRBJ1-5, the V gene TRBV6-2 or TRBV6-3, with D perhaps matching TRBD1 (5 bases). Sequences were obtained from peripheral blood. This receptor was obtained from a woman older than 75 with acute or convalescent COVID-19. CDR3: CASSYSGRNSNQPQHF. Written as DNA, the CDR3 is TGTGCCAGCAGTTACTCGGGGCGGAATAGCAATCAGCCCCAGCATTTT.